The rows below give T cell receptor beta chains drawn from one sample of a study of control samples from healthy donors and cancer patients. Clones were sequenced by immunoSEQ multiplex PCR, and TCRdb holds only the in-frame ones, with some missing. Among some 200,000 clones, 90% to 95% were seen once, and the ten largest hold over 1.2%. The sample was blood. These receptors originate from a woman in her 30s in good health. Both conserved end residues are part of each CDR3. Not all rows give a size; the values are once, few, many and, for expanded clones, a class.

size,V,J,CDR3
once,TRBV19,TRBJ2-6,CASSIAGRTSGANVLTF
.,TRBV13,TRBJ1-2,CASSLTGGAYGYTF
once,TRBV7-2,TRBJ1-1,CASSLQGVGEAFF
.,TRBV6-5,TRBJ2-7,CASSPRDTTYEQYF
.,TRBV27,TRBJ1-6,CASSWGQYNSPLHF
few,TRBV5-1,TRBJ2-7,CARKTGQGTYEQYF
.,TRBV30,TRBJ2-2,CAWSVWRVNTGELFF
.,TRBV29-1,TRBJ2-2,CSAWDTGNTGELFF
once,TRBV6-5,TRBJ1-6,CASRQGGNSPLHF
.,TRBV28,TRBJ1-5,CASSYSGTGADQPQHF
.,TRBV6-6,TRBJ2-1,CASSARDRGGNEQFF
.,TRBV7-2,TRBJ2-7,CASSDRGSYEQYF
.,TRBV6-2/TRBV6-3,TRBJ1-1,CASSYGGVGNTEAFF
.,TRBV28,TRBJ2-5,CASSPGVAETQYF
.,TRBV27,TRBJ2-1,CASSLSRDGYNEQFF
.,TRBV2,TRBJ2-2,CASSVTGVTNTGELFF
.,TRBV7-9,TRBJ2-1,CASSTVTGYNEQFF
.,TRBV18,TRBJ1-4,CASSPVRSEEKLFF
.,TRBV28,TRBJ1-4,CASSRPGTGNEKLFF
.,TRBV12-3/TRBV12-4,TRBJ2-5,CASSWTGEETQYF
.,TRBV21-1,TRBJ2-3,CASSKGSKSTTDTQYF
.,TRBV19,TRBJ1-4,CASSTGQGVGEKLFF
.,TRBV2,TRBJ2-7,CASSERSGTGAYEQYF
.,TRBV25-1,TRBJ2-7,CASRLAGGPYEQYF
once,TRBV9,TRBJ2-1,CASSLTSGATNEQFF